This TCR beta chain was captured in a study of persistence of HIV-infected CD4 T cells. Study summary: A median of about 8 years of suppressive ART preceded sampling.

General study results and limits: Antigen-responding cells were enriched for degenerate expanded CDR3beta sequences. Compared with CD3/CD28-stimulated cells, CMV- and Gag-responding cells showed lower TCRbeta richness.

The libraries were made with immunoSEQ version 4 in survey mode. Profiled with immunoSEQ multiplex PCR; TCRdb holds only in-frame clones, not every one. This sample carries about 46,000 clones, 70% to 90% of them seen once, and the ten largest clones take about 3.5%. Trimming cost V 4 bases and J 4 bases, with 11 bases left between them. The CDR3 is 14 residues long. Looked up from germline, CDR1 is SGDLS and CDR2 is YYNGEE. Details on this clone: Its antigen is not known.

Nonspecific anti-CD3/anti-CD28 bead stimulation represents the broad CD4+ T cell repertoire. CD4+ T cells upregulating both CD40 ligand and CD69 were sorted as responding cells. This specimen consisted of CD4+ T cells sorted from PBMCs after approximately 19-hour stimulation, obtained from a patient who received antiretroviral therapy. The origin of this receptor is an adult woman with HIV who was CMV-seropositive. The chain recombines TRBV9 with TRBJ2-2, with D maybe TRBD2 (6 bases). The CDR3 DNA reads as TGTGCCAGCAGCCCCGGGACTGCCACCGGGGAGCTGTTTTTT. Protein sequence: CASSPGTATGELFF.